This T cell receptor (beta chain) was identified during a study of cytomegalovirus exposure and HLA in healthy donors. The CDR3 covers 13 residues. Per germline, CDR1 WSHSY and CDR2 SAAADI. V lost 9 bases and J 3 bases, leaving 12 bases between the germline ends. Although they were nominally healthy when sampled, donors likely had unrecorded immune exposures. In the case of this clone: Its antigen remains unidentified.

PCR was performed using 60 Vbeta and 13 Jbeta primers. Only in-frame clones appear in the TCRdb table, and some are missing; sequencing was by immunoSEQ multiplex PCR. Of about 130,000 clones listed, 84% are singletons. Study-wide results and limits: Both high specificity and high sensitivity reportedly marked the classifier's diagnosis of cytomegalovirus status.

The source material was PBMCs. The sequence was obtained from a man between 50 and 59 years old in good health and CMV-seronegative. The gene calls are TRBV10-2 and TRBJ2-1; D remains ambiguous. The CDR3 region is CASTNTGYNEQFF. The CDR3 DNA reads TGCGCCAGTACGAATACCGGCTACAATGAGCAGTTCTTC.